This TCR beta chain was identified during a study of monozygotic twins with inflammatory bowel disease. Notes on the study in general: Compared with healthy twins, IBD patients shared fewer clonotypes with others, especially with disease activity. A single strong IBD-associated signal or clonotype was not supported by the findings. Discrimination among different T cell subtypes was not achievable.

In the case of this clonotype: Its antigen remains unknown.

For each CDR3 protein, TCRdb gives one entry from its re-call of the 5' RACE reads, without DNA. The table for this sample gives under 200,000 distinct CDR3 sequences. The CDR3 sequence is 14 residues long. The germline gives CDR1 KGHSH, CDR2 LQKENI. Someone took an approximately 2.6 ml blood sample from each of the donors. The sample consisted of blood. The receptor was derived from a human donor with ulcerative colitis or Crohn's disease, or a healthy co-twin of an affected twin (not recorded which). The chain has TRBV18 and TRBJ2-1; TCRdb names TRBD1, which stays unverified in the absence of DNA. The CDR3 reads CASSPGSGANEQFF.